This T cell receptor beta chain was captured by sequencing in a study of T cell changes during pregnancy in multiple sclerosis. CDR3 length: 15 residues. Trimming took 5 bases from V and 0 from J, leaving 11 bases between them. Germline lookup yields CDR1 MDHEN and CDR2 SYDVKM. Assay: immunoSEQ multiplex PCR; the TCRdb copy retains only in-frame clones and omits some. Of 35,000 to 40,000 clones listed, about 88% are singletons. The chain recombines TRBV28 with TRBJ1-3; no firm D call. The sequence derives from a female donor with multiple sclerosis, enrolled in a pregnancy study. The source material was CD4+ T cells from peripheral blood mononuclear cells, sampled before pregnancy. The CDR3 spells CASSPTRASGNTIYF. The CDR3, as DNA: TGTGCCAGCAGTCCCACCCGCGCCTCTGGAAACACCATATATTTT.